Sequencing of this TCR beta chain was carried out in a study of blood T cell repertoires in COVID-19. In the study overall: COVID-19 samples from acute and convalescent phases originated in the United States, Italy and Spain. T cells, B-cell-depleted T cells, or PBMCs provided the cDNA or gDNA that served as material.

This clone was detected once. In the original workflow: Amplification of reference gene primers was used by the study to estimate nucleated cell counts. Clones were sequenced by immunoSEQ multiplex PCR, and TCRdb holds only the in-frame ones, with some missing. Clone size and V and J calls were adopted from that table, with D and trimming inferred from the DNA. This table holds roughly 170,000 clones, more than 65% found once. Grouping used clinical history reported by participants in a survey and questionnaire. The sample comprised PBMCs or T cells enriched from blood (not recorded which). The origin of this receptor is a woman aged 35 to 49 with acute COVID-19.

The chain's CDR3 is CASSALAGSSYNEQFF. DNA of the CDR3: TGTGCCAGCAGCGCTCTAGCGGGCAGCTCCTACAATGAGCAGTTCTTC. This chain links TRBV9 with TRBJ2-1; 8 bases agree with TRBD2. Germline CDR1 and CDR2: SGDLS and YYNGEE. CDR3 length equals 16 residues. With 3 bases clipped from V and 0 bases from J, the junction kept 5 bases outside the gene matches.